These T cell receptor beta chains were read from a single sample in a study of monozygotic twins with inflammatory bowel disease. TCRdb reprocessed the 5' RACE reads, with one entry per CDR3 protein and no DNA. In total, the table holds approximately 200,000 distinct CDR3 sequences. Sequenced material: blood. All receptors derive from a human donor with ulcerative colitis or Crohn's disease, or a healthy co-twin of an affected twin (not recorded which). Each CDR3 is given with its conserved first and last residue. The order of the fields is CDR3 protein, V gene, J gene.

CASSLGQGGLNEQYF	TRBV5-1	TRBJ2-7
CASSNYGGGPHYGYTF	TRBV27	TRBJ1-2
CARPGSANTGELFF	TRBV7-2	TRBJ2-2
CASTPRGSYEQYF	TRBV7-9	TRBJ2-7
CSAKAGLGNEQFF	TRBV20-1	TRBJ2-1
CASSSVQTRNYGYTF	TRBV6-5	TRBJ1-2
CASGPDINEQFF	TRBV12-5	TRBJ2-1
CASSPPAPGAITEAFF	TRBV5-1	TRBJ1-1
CASSQREGGNTIYF	TRBV3-1	TRBJ1-3
CASSDPLGGRTEAFF	TRBV6-1	TRBJ1-1
CASSKEQGARNQPQHF	TRBV7-9	TRBJ1-5
CSGQGFSYEQYF	TRBV20-1	TRBJ2-7
CASSPDPIIMDEQFF	TRBV5-1	TRBJ2-1
CSARGDMNTEAFF	TRBV20-1	TRBJ1-1
CASHPRRDPRLEKLFF	TRBV5-6	TRBJ1-4
CSASRGPSSYNEQFF	TRBV20-1	TRBJ2-1
CASSTKTGGLDTQYF	TRBV5-1	TRBJ2-3
CASSDGGSKTEAFF	TRBV25-1	TRBJ1-1
CSARRRRSGANVLTF	TRBV20-1	TRBJ2-6
CSVVGGSGDGYTF	TRBV29-1	TRBJ1-2
CSAVIGGPYNEQFF	TRBV20-1	TRBJ2-1
CSARPGGTSTYEQYF	TRBV20-1	TRBJ2-7
CSAETRARYEQYF	TRBV20-1	TRBJ2-7
CASSPGGDQPQHF	TRBV5-6	TRBJ1-5
CASSLEPNSPLHF	TRBV5-5	TRBJ1-6
CASSSDPYEQYF	TRBV13	TRBJ2-7
CASSSEGGPGNEQFF	TRBV11-3	TRBJ2-1
CASSQGQRRGPYPEAFF	TRBV6-1	TRBJ1-1
CASSLLPSNQPQHF	TRBV5-1	TRBJ1-5
CASSLVADTTWDEQYF	TRBV5-1	TRBJ2-7
CASSFMSGAGNTIYF	TRBV27	TRBJ1-3
CASSAIYRVGGKNTEAFF	TRBV9	TRBJ1-1
CASSPPRFYGYTF	TRBV6-6	TRBJ1-2
CASSSQVDGELFF	TRBV5-1	TRBJ2-2
CASSPRGGGHNEQFF	TRBV19	TRBJ2-1
CASSLEPGQGAEAFF	TRBV7-8	TRBJ1-1
CASRGQGSGQTYGYTF	TRBV19	TRBJ1-2
CSARYAGDSSYNSPLHF	TRBV20-1	TRBJ1-6
CASASAGELFF	TRBV5-1	TRBJ2-2
CASSPWDGELFF	TRBV7-9	TRBJ2-2
CASSTGTPETQYF	TRBV5-1	TRBJ2-5
CATSRDYRRGAEQFF	TRBV15	TRBJ2-1
CASSLLVRATTYEQYF	TRBV18	TRBJ2-7
CSVVKAGNTEAFF	TRBV20-1	TRBJ1-1
CASSLRTSGGQETQYF	TRBV7-8	TRBJ2-5
CASRREDNYGYTF	TRBV25-1	TRBJ1-2
CASSFGYLGGGTEAFF	TRBV5-1	TRBJ1-1
CASSFGPDYEQYF	TRBV7-2	TRBJ2-7